A single TCR beta chain is shown here with its context. The source of the sample is a study of T cell responses to AZD1222 COVID-19 vaccine. J gave up 1 base and V 5 bases, and 4 bases lay outside the gene matches. There are 16 residues in the CDR3. Per germline, CDR1 SNHLY and CDR2 FYNNEI. Profiling relied on immunoSEQ multiplex PCR, and the TCRdb table lists in-frame clones only, not all of them. The sample shows about 200,000 clones, roughly 92% of them seen only once. The sequences come from peripheral blood, collected 28 days after the second AZD1222 dose. The receptor comes from an adult who received the AZD1222 COVID-19 vaccine. V is TRBV2 and J is TRBJ2-3, with 12 nucleotides matching TRBD2. CDR3 nucleotides: TGTGCCAGCAGTTCCGGGACTAGCGGGCGCACAGATACGCAGTATTTT. Protein product: CASSSGTSGRTDTQYF.